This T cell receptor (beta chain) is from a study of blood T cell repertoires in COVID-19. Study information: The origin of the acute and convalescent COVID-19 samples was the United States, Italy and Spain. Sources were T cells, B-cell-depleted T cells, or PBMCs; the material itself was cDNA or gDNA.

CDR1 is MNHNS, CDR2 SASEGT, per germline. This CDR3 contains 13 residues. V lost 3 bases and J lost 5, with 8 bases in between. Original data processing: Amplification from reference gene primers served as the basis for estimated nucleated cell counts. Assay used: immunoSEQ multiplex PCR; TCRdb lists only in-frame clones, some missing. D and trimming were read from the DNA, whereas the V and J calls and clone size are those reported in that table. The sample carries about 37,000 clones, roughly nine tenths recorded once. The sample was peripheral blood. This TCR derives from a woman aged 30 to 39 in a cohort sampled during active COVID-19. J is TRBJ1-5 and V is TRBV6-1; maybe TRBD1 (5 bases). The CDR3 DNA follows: TGTGCCAGCAGTGAGGTAGGGGATCAGCCCCAGCATTTT. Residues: CASSEVGDQPQHF.